This T cell receptor beta chain was retrieved from a study of blood T cell repertoires in COVID-19. Only in-frame clones appear in the TCRdb table, and some are missing; sequencing was by immunoSEQ multiplex PCR. The table shows nearly 70,000 clones, with 87% occurring only once. Per the germline V gene, CDR1 is GTSNPN and CDR2 is SVGIG (reference sequence). The CDR3 totals 17 residues. V was pared by 3 bases and J by 5 bases, with 11 bases of the junction left unmatched. The source is a woman aged 50 to 60 with COVID-19, enrolled during active disease. This chain joins TRBV30 and TRBJ2-2; TRBD2 agrees at 11 bases. The sample consisted of peripheral blood. The CDR3 DNA follows: TGTGCCTGGAGAATCCCACGGGGACTAGCGGTTACCGGGGAGCTGTTTTTT. Protein: CAWRIPRGLAVTGELFF.